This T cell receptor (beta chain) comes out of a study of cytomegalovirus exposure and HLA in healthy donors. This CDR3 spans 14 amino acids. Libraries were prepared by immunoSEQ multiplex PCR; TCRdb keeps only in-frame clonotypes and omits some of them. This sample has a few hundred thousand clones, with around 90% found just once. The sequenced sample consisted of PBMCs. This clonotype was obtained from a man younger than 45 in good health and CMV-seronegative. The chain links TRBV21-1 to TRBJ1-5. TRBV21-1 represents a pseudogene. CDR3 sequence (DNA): TGTGCCAGCAGCAAATTGGCGGCGAATCAGCCCCAGCATTTT. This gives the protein CASSKLAANQPQHF.